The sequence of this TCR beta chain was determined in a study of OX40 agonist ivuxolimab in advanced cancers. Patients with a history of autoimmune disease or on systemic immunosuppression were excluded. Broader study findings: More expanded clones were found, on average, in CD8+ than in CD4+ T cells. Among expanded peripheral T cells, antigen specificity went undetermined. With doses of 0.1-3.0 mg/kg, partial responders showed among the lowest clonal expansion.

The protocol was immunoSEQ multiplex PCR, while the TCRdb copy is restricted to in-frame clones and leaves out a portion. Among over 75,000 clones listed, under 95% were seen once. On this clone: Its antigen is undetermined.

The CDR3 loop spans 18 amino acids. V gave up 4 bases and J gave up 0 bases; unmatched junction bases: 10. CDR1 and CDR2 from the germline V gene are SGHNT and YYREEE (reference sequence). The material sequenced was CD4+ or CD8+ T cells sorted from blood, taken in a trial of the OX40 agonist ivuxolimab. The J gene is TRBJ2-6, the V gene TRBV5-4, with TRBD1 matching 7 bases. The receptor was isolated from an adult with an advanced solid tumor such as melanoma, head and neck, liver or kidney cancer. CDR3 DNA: TGTGCCAGCAGCGGTTACGGGACAGCTGCCTCTGGGGCCAACGTCCTGACTTTC. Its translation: CASSGYGTAASGANVLTF.